Each of the 15 T cell receptor beta chains below was sequenced from the same sample in a study of T cell responses to AZD1222 COVID-19 vaccine. The repertoire was sequenced with immunoSEQ multiplex PCR; TCRdb's copy has only in-frame clones and lacks some. The sample consists of tens of thousands of clones, roughly 87% of them appearing once. Sequencing used peripheral blood, obtained on day 0 of AZD1222 vaccination. These receptors were obtained from an adult in good health.

The gene calls are TRBV6-4 and TRBJ2-1, with 7 bases matching TRBD2. CDR3 length equals 13 residues. Germline V CDR1 and CDR2: MRHNA, SNTAGT. V gave up 3 bases and J gave up 8 bases; unmatched junction bases: 4. The CDR3 nucleotides read TGTGCCAGCAGTGAGGGAGGGGTGGATGAGCAGTTCTTC. As protein: CASSEGGVDEQFF.

This chain links TRBV5-4 with TRBJ2-1; 11 bases match TRBD2. The CDR3 sequence is 15 residues long. CDR1 SGHNT and CDR2 YYREEE come from the germline V gene (reference sequence). Unmatched junction bases numbered 2, after V lost 0 bases and J lost 6 bases. The CDR3 spells CASSLGLAGTNEQFF. The DNA of the CDR3 is TGTGCCAGCAGCTTGGGACTAGCGGGGACCAATGAGCAGTTCTTC.

This chain joins TRBV23-1 and TRBJ2-5; 10 nucleotides agree with TRBD2. TRBV23-1 is identified as an open reading frame with a role that is uncertain. With 0 bases clipped from V and 0 bases from J, the junction kept 4 bases outside the gene matches. The CDR3 is 17 residues long. The CDR3 is CASSQSLSGRHQETQYF. In DNA form, the CDR3 reads TGCGCCAGCAGTCAATCCCTTAGCGGGAGGCACCAAGAGACCCAGTACTTC.

This sequence joins TRBV27 and TRBJ1-2; D call uncertain. CDR3 size: 14 residues. The ends were cut back, 0 bases at V and 4 bases at J, with 9 bases in the middle. In germline, CDR1 is MNHEY, CDR2 SMNVEV (reference sequence). CDR3 amino acids: CASSLSAGSYGYTF. The CDR3 DNA sequence: TGTGCCAGCAGTTTATCGGCAGGAAGCTATGGCTACACCTTC.

The chain employs TRBV4-1 and TRBJ2-7; D unclear. Trimming pared 1 base from V and 2 bases from J, leaving 12 bases between. Per the germline V gene, CDR1 is MGHRA and CDR2 is YSYEKL. The CDR3 loop spans 15 amino acids. The CDR3 is CASSQVSPLAYEQYF. CDR3 nucleotides: TGCGCCAGCAGCCAAGTGAGCCCCTTGGCCTACGAGCAGTACTTC.

This chain connects TRBV2 to TRBJ2-2, with no clear D. V gave up 8 bases and J gave up 3 bases, with 4 bases separating them. The CDR3 is 11 amino acids. Germline CDR1 SNHLY, CDR2 FYNNEI. The CDR3 bases are TGTGCCAGCCGGTACACCGGGGAGCTGTTTTTT. It yields the protein CASRYTGELFF. The variable domain in full, completed from reference TRBV2 and TRBJ2-2, reads EPEVTQTPSHQVTQMGQEVILRCVPISNHLYFYWYRQILGQKVEFLVSFYNNEISEKSEIFDDQFSVERPDGSNFTLKIRSTKLEDSAMYFCASRYTGELFFGEGSRLTVL.

The chain uses TRBV7-2 and TRBJ2-7; D is unresolved. CDR1 SGHTA and CDR2 FQGNSA come from the germline V gene. The CDR3 is 12 amino acids. Trimming took off 5 bases at V and 0 bases at J, with 5 bases between the two ends. The CDR3 region is CASSPLSYEQYF. As DNA, the CDR3 is TGTGCCAGCAGCCCCCTCTCCTACGAGCAGTACTTC. Looking up the rest from reference TRBV7-2 and TRBJ2-7 gives the full variable domain: GAGVSQSPSNKVTEKGKDVELRCDPISGHTALYWYRQSLGQGLEFLIYFQGNSAPDKSGLPSDRFSAERTGGSVSTLTIQRTQQEDSAVYLCASSPLSYEQYFGPGTRLTVT.

In this sample, this clone turned up a few times. The J gene is TRBJ1-1, the V gene TRBV7-9; D is unclear. Trimming took 3 bases from V and 0 from J, leaving 5 bases between them. There are 13 residues in the CDR3. Germline V lookup: CDR1 SEHNR, CDR2 FQNEAQ (reference sequence). The CDR3 nucleotides read TGTGCCAGCAGCTTGGATATGAACACTGAAGCTTTCTTT. It translates to CASSLDMNTEAFF.

This chain links TRBV7-8 with TRBJ1-3; D is undetermined. CDR3 length: 14 residues. The V gene's germline CDR1 is SGHVS and CDR2 FQNEAQ. V shed 1 base and J shed 3 bases, with 7 bases lying between them. This CDR3 is CASSLDRNGNTIYF. CDR3 sequence (DNA): TGTGCCAGCAGCTTAGACCGTAATGGAAACACCATATATTTT.

The V and J genes are TRBV27 and TRBJ2-1, with no clear D. Germline CDR1 is MNHEY and CDR2 is SMNVEV (reference sequence). The V gene lost 4 bases and the J gene lost 4 bases, with 8 bases spanning the gap. The CDR3 is made up of 13 amino acids. This chain's CDR3 is CASSSIIYNEQFF. For the CDR3, the DNA is TGTGCCAGCAGTTCGATTATTTACAATGAGCAGTTCTTC.

This rearrangement joins TRBV19 to TRBJ1-1; unclear D gene. The ends were cut back, 7 bases at V and 0 bases at J, with 12 bases in the middle. CDR3 length: 14 amino acids. Germline CDR1 reads LNHDA; CDR2 reads SQIVND (reference sequence). The CDR3 loop reads CASTWEGMNTEAFF. The CDR3 nucleotides are TGTGCCAGTACTTGGGAGGGCATGAACACTGAAGCTTTCTTT.

The CDR3 reads CASSPEGGGYEQYF. The DNA for the CDR3 is TGTGCCAGCTCACCAGAGGGCGGTGGCTACGAGCAGTACTTC. The rearrangement links TRBV18 to TRBJ2-7, with a tentative D call TRBD2 (5 bases). CDR1 and CDR2 from the germline V gene are KGHSH and LQKENI. Trimming took off 2 bases at V and 3 bases at J, with 11 bases between the two ends. The CDR3 sequence is 14 residues long.

The chain combines TRBV7-9 with TRBJ2-5, with a weak D call TRBD2 (5 bases). The CDR3 has 14 residues. Trimming stripped 2 bases from V and 5 bases from J, with 12 bases between. Germline V CDR1 and CDR2: SEHNR, FQNEAQ (reference sequence). The CDR3 is CASSLTRAVETQYF. The CDR3 DNA sequence: TGTGCCAGCAGCTTAACGAGGGCTGTGGAGACCCAGTACTTC.

The CDR3 region is CASSQSPSRAGAGYTF. As DNA, the CDR3 is TGCGCCAGCAGTCAATCGCCTTCGAGGGCTGGGGCTGGCTACACCTTC. The J gene is TRBJ1-2, the V gene TRBV23-1; TRBD1 is a possible D gene (5 bases). TRBV23-1 is classed as an ORF, of uncertain function. The CDR3 is 16 amino acids. Trimming left V 0 bases short and J 7 bases short, with 18 bases between.

This sequence joins TRBV7-2 and TRBJ1-2, with D hard to call. There are 13 residues in the CDR3. The germline V gene encodes CDR1 SGHTA and CDR2 FQGNSA. Trimming shortened V by 0 bases and J by 8 bases, and 10 bases separated the two germline ends. The CDR3: CASSLALSAGYTF. Written as DNA, the CDR3 is TGTGCCAGCAGCTTAGCGTTGTCAGCGGGCTACACCTTC.